The clone carrying this T cell receptor (beta chain) has more than one count but fewer than ten. These data are taken from a study of T cells in Graves' hyperthyroidism and ophthalmopathy. In germline, CDR1 is MNHEY, CDR2 SVGEGT. The CDR3 consists of 19 residues. Trimming took 0 bases from V and 6 from J; bases not matched to a gene: 14. TCR beta CDR3 regions were amplified from RNA. HTBI primers drove first-round RT-PCR of the TCR CDR3. MiXCR, run by TCRdb on the multiplex PCR reads, gives a single entry per CDR3 protein. Of 360,000 or so distinct CDR3 sequences listed, 15% to 20% are singletons. V is TRBV6-2 or TRBV6-3 and J is TRBJ2-2; the match to TRBD1 covers 9 bases. The sequencing input was blood. The TCR originated in a woman aged 40 to 49 with Graves' ophthalmopathy. This CDR3 is CASSYSTPPGTGNSGELFF. In DNA, the CDR3 is TGTGCCAGCAGTTACTCGACTCCCCCGGGGACAGGGAATTCCGGGGAGCTGTTTTTT.